A selection of T cell receptor beta chains follows, all from one sample in a study of blood T cell repertoires in COVID-19. Data came from immunoSEQ multiplex PCR; TCRdb stores just in-frame clones and leaves some out. The sample lists 210,000 or so clones, about 88% occurring once. The sample comprised peripheral blood. The source is a woman aged 40 to 50 with acute or convalescent COVID-19. Each CDR3 is given with its conserved first and last residue. D genes are given only for firm matches. Only some rows state a clone size, as once, few, many or a class for expanded clones.

TRBV6-2/TRBV6-3	few	14	TRBJ2-5	TRBD1	CASSPLDRKETQYF	TGTGCCAGCAGTCCCCTGGACAGGAAAGAGACCCAGTACTTC
TRBV11-2	NA	11	TRBJ1-1	NA	CATLAGNEAFF	TGTGCCACCCTCGCAGGGAACGAAGCTTTCTTT
TRBV25-1	NA	13	TRBJ2-3	TRBD2	CASGGLAGDTQYF	TGTGCCAGCGGAGGACTAGCGGGCGATACGCAGTATTTT
TRBV29-1	NA	15	TRBJ2-3	TRBD1	CSVYRWGQSTDTQYF	TGCAGCGTTTACAGGTGGGGACAGAGCACAGATACGCAGTATTTT
TRBV5-5	NA	14	TRBJ2-3	NA	CASSLGLGTDTQYF	TGTGCCAGCAGCTTGGGACTCGGCACAGATACGCAGTATTTT
TRBV19	NA	14	TRBJ2-1	TRBD1	CASLDRGGDNEQFF	TGTGCCAGTTTGGACAGGGGAGGGGACAATGAGCAGTTCTTC
TRBV5-6	NA	15	TRBJ2-1	TRBD2	CASSPTSGFTGEQFF	TGTGCCAGCAGCCCCACTAGCGGCTTTACTGGTGAGCAGTTCTTC
TRBV5-1	NA	15	TRBJ1-4	NA	CASSAGDRAGGKLFF	TGCGCCAGCAGCGCGGGGGACCGGGCTGGTGGAAAACTGTTTTTT
TRBV9	NA	15	TRBJ1-6	NA	CASSPRPGEGSPLHF	TGTGCCAGCAGCCCCCGCCCCGGGGAAGGTTCACCCCTCCACTTT
TRBV7-8	NA	12	TRBJ2-3	TRBD2	CASSFGTSCPYF	TGTGCCAGCAGCTTCGGGACTAGTTGCCCGTATTTT
TRBV30	NA	14	TRBJ2-3	NA	CAWTAGFGTDTQYF	TGTGCCTGGACCGCGGGGTTTGGCACAGATACGCAGTATTTT
TRBV20-1	NA	11	TRBJ2-3	NA	CSAVFSDTQYF	TGCAGTGCTGTATTTTCGGATACGCAGTATTTT
TRBV10-1	NA	13	TRBJ2-1	NA	CASSESGRNEQFF	TGCGCCAGCAGTGAGAGTGGGAGGAATGAGCAGTTCTTC
TRBV15	NA	16	TRBJ2-3	TRBD2	CATSREGTSATDTQYF	TGTGCCACCAGCAGAGAGGGGACTAGCGCCACAGATACGCAGTATTTT
TRBV19	NA	15	TRBJ1-2	NA	CASNPPAGARDGYTF	TGTGCCAGTAACCCCCCCGCGGGGGCCAGGGATGGCTACACCTTC
TRBV9	NA	16	TRBJ2-3	TRBD2	CASSGRAGGFTDTQYF	TGTGCCAGCAGCGGTAGAGCGGGGGGCTTCACAGATACGCAGTATTTT
TRBV19	NA	15	TRBJ1-4	TRBD1	CASSIRDRALGKLFF	TGTGCCAGTAGTATTCGGGACAGGGCCCTCGGAAAACTGTTTTTT
TRBV13	NA	16	TRBJ2-3	NA	CASSLGWGLGTDTQYF	TGTGCCAGCAGCTTAGGATGGGGGCTAGGCACAGATACGCAGTATTTT
TRBV14	NA	19	TRBJ1-2	TRBD1	CASSQLSYRGARRARGYTF	TGTGCCAGCAGCCAATTATCCTACAGGGGGGCGAGGAGAGCTAGAGGCTACACCTTC
TRBV18	NA	18	TRBJ2-5	TRBD2	CASSPLGSAGVSQETQYF	TGTGCCAGCTCACCACTCGGCAGTGCGGGGGTATCCCAAGAGACCCAGTACTTC
TRBV5-8	few	14	TRBJ2-1	NA	CASSLATRRFPWVF	TGTGCCAGCAGCTTGGCGACGCGGAGATTCCCCTGGGTCTTC
TRBV6-5	NA	15	TRBJ1-2	NA	CASSLSDRLNYGYTF	TGTGCCAGCAGTCTATCCGACAGGCTTAACTATGGCTACACCTTC
TRBV6-5	NA	15	TRBJ2-5	TRBD2	CASIKMSGGGQTQYF	TGTGCCAGCATTAAAATGAGCGGGGGGGGGCAGACCCAGTACTTC
TRBV3-1/TRBV3-2	NA	15	TRBJ2-5	NA	CASSQDQMVRETQYF	TGTGCCAGCAGCCAAGATCAGATGGTGAGGGAGACCCAGTACTTC
TRBV4-1	NA	15	TRBJ2-1	TRBD1	CASSQVGQGLYEQFF	TGCGCCAGCAGCCAAGTGGGACAGGGCTTGTATGAGCAGTTCTTC
TRBV7-9	once	15	TRBJ1-2	NA	CASSLPITAAYGYTF	TGTGCCAGCAGCCTCCCCATTACAGCCGCGTATGGCTACACCTTC
TRBV5-3	NA	20	TRBJ1-6	TRBD1	CARSLAKTKDRSSYNSPLHF	TGTGCCAGAAGCTTGGCAAAGACGAAGGACAGGAGCTCCTATAATTCACCCCTCCACTTT
TRBV20-1	NA	13	TRBJ1-6	NA	CSASAGAASPLHF	TGCAGTGCTAGTGCAGGGGCGGCGTCACCCCTCCACTTT
TRBV28	few	15	TRBJ1-3	NA	CASTLREISGNTIYF	TGTGCCAGCACCCTTCGGGAGATCTCTGGAAACACCATATATTTT